This record concerns one T cell receptor (beta chain) sequence. A read error is possible here, since a much larger clone lies one base away. TCR beta cDNA was prepared out of around 460 ng total RNA by means of a constant-region primer. Employing slightly modified ARM-PCR, three nested multiplex PCR rounds were run, and these gave rise to the TCR beta libraries. The first two PCR rounds used TRBV1-TRBV30 forward primers with a C-beta reverse primer, 10 cycles each. TCRdb ran MiXCR on the multiplex PCR reads and lists one entry per CDR3 protein. The data contain roughly 120,000 distinct CDR3 sequences, 55% to 65% of them seen just once; the ten biggest clones take up roughly 9%. The tissue used was unsorted bulk material of about 19-30 mg. RNA and DNA were co-extracted from it with the AllPrep DNA/RNA mini kit. Germline V gives CDR1 SQVTM, CDR2 ANQGSEA. The germline V and J ends were trimmed by 7 bases and 5 bases, with 11 bases remaining between them. The CDR3 covers 12 residues.

The data were taken from a study of tumor-infiltrating lymphocytes in primary liver carcinoma. The chain carries TRBV29-1 and TRBJ2-2; no clear D gene. The source is an older woman with primary liver carcinoma and hepatitis B virus infection. Input material: liver tumor tissue from sampling region 1. Subset of the sample: tumor region T1, superior pole. DNA of the CDR3: TGCAGCGCCGAGAGCAGGACCGGGGAGCTGTTTTTT. This encodes CSAESRTGELFF.